The T cell receptor beta chain described here comes from a study of T cells in Graves' hyperthyroidism and ophthalmopathy. Study outcomes and limitations: By a 13 V-J model, ophthalmopathy was set apart from stable hyperthyroidism.

Concerning this clonotype: Its antigen is undetermined. A much larger clone is a single base away; this may be a read error.

Germline V gives CDR1 SGHAT, CDR2 FQNNGV. The CDR3 is 18 residues long. After removal of 5 bases from V and 0 bases from J, the junction contained 8 bases not matched to a gene. RNA transcripts yielded amplified TCR beta CDR3 regions. The HTBI primer set was used in a first-round RT-PCR of the TCR CDR3. Using its own MiXCR run on the multiplex PCR reads, TCRdb lists one record per CDR3 protein. The sample shows approximately 400,000 distinct CDR3 sequences, about 15% of them seen only once. The specimen sequenced was blood. The V and J genes are TRBV11-2 and TRBJ2-1, with 12 bases that match TRBD2. The sequence was obtained from a woman aged 25-40 years with Graves' hyperthyroidism. CDR3 coding DNA: TGTGCCAGCAGCGGTGGGACTAGCGGGCCGAGCTCCTACAATGAGCAGTTCTTC. Amino acid sequence: CASSGGTSGPSSYNEQFF.